This TCR beta chain is drawn from a study of shared T cell receptors in the human thymus. Per germline, CDR1 SQVTM and CDR2 ANQGSEA. The CDR3 has 15 residues. The trim removed 7 bases at V and 1 base at J, leaving 11 bases unmatched. Sequenced by immunoSEQ multiplex PCR; TCRdb stores in-frame clones only, minus some. This table holds about 380,000 clones, approximately 95% found once. This TCR was recovered from a human donor. Sample: thymocytes. V usage is TRBV29-1 and J usage is TRBJ1-1; 8 bases are shared with TRBD1. CDR3: CSAADRVKANTEAFF. In nucleotides, the CDR3 is TGCAGCGCCGCGGACAGGGTAAAGGCGAACACTGAAGCTTTCTTT. Looking up the rest from reference TRBV29-1 and TRBJ1-1 gives the full variable domain: SAVISQKPSRDICQRGTSLTIQCQVDSQVTMMFWYRQQPGQSLTLIATANQGSEATYESGFVIDKFPISRPNLTFSTLTVSNMSPEDSSIYLCSAADRVKANTEAFFGQGTRLTVV.